Listed below are T cell receptor beta chains from one sample, sequenced in a study of blood T cell repertoires in COVID-19. Clones were read by immunoSEQ multiplex PCR, and TCRdb kept only the in-frame ones, dropping some. The sample contains about 120,000 clones, around 86% of which appear only once. The sequencing input was peripheral blood. These receptors all come from a woman older than 75 with acute or convalescent COVID-19. The CDR3 runs from the conserved cysteine through the conserved F or W. D genes are given only for firm matches. A row's size may be missing; if present it is once, few, many or a size class.

cdr3_aa v_call d_call j_call clone_size
CASRALRVTEAFF TRBV7-2 . TRBJ1-1 .
CASSTSDSPLHF TRBV5-1 . TRBJ1-6 .
CASSYQGQTNSPLHF TRBV27 . TRBJ1-6 .
CASSLRESRRADTQYF TRBV7-9 . TRBJ2-3 .
CASSHSGQGNTEAFF TRBV3-1/TRBV3-2 TRBD1 TRBJ1-1 .
CASSFPAGGNRNTGELFF TRBV7-2 TRBD2 TRBJ2-2 .
CASSVGVGNTEAFF TRBV9 . TRBJ1-1 .
CASSLLPAGNTGELFF TRBV11-2 . TRBJ2-2 once
CASRTDTNTGELFF TRBV2 . TRBJ2-2 once
CASMGLYTGELFF TRBV28 . TRBJ2-2 .
CASSLVFSGELFF TRBV7-2 . TRBJ2-2 .
CASSPDRNSGNTIYF TRBV5-5 TRBD1 TRBJ1-3 .
CASSPGQGNQPQHF TRBV11-2 TRBD1 TRBJ1-5 few
CASSRTVPGSRQFF TRBV19 . TRBJ2-1 once
CASSTGTGVTEAFF TRBV18 TRBD1 TRBJ1-1 few
CASSLTGGSGANVLTF TRBV7-3 . TRBJ2-6 .
CASSRQHNEKLFF TRBV4-1 . TRBJ1-4 .
CASSRGQDTEAFF TRBV18 TRBD1 TRBJ1-1 .
CASSQGAQGPQHF TRBV3-1/TRBV3-2 . TRBJ1-5 .
CASSLTTGEGNTIYF TRBV2 TRBD1 TRBJ1-3 .
CASMRLGGYYGYTF TRBV6-5 . TRBJ1-2 few
CASSLSRTGGTDTQYF TRBV5-5 TRBD1 TRBJ2-3 .
CASSQGRGSYNEQFF TRBV14 TRBD1 TRBJ2-1 .
CASSDGQAYEQYF TRBV2 . TRBJ2-7 .
CASSMTGVGGSPLHF TRBV6-5 TRBD1 TRBJ1-6 many
CASSFGDTQYF TRBV28 . TRBJ2-3 .